This T cell receptor beta chain emerged from a study of T cell repertoires in cytomegalovirus infection. For the study at large: TCR beta signatures that were public indicated CMV infection and matching HLA type. Study-level points and caveats: It was HLA-C-restricted CMV-specific TCR beta clonotypes that dominated the response ex vivo. Summed public TCR beta family frequency identified CMV carriers bearing the relevant HLA.

This clonotype has at least ten counts. Its antigen is not identified. TCRdb processed the reads anew with MiXCR; each CDR3 protein has one entry. The sample yields approximately 250,000 distinct CDR3 sequences, 8% to 9.5% seen once. The CDR3 is 14 amino acids. In germline, CDR1 is MNHNS, CDR2 SASEGT. After removal of 6 bases from V and 5 bases from J, the junction contained 6 bases not matched to a gene. The J gene is TRBJ2-3, the V gene TRBV6-1; the match to TRBD1 covers 9 bases. The sequencing input was PBMCs. The TCR comes from a human donor in good health (CMV status not recorded). Some clones in this sample may be carry-over from other donors' samples. The CDR3 DNA follows: TGTGCCAGCAGCCCCCGGACAGGGGTAGATACGCAGTATTTT. Translating gives CASSPRTGVDTQYF.